Detailed here is one TCR beta chain. Antigen: not known. The sample is drawn from a study of T cells in Graves' hyperthyroidism and ophthalmopathy. The overall study: Before any treatment, at initial diagnosis, peripheral blood was collected. Study-level findings and limits: The model anticipated ophthalmopathy a median around six months pre-onset.

From RNA transcripts, TCR beta CDR3 regions were amplified. Using the HTBI primer set, a first-round RT-PCR was run on the TCR CDR3. One entry per CDR3 protein results from TCRdb running MiXCR on the multiplex PCR reads. The sample lists some 490,000 distinct CDR3 sequences, roughly 22% seen once, with less than 65% in the top ten. Diagnoses used clinical symptoms, serum thyroxine and TRAb, thyroid ultrasound and orbital computed tomography. CDR1 and CDR2 (germline): KGHDR, SFDVKD. V shed 1 base and J 6 bases; nucleotides not matched to a gene: 13. The CDR3 is 19 residues long. Material: blood. The TCR was taken from an older woman with Graves' ophthalmopathy. The V call is TRBV24-1, the J call TRBJ2-1; 11 positions match TRBD2. The CDR3 nucleotides are TGTGCCACCAGTGATTTTGCGACGGGACTAGCGGCGGGGGGCAATGAGCAGTTCTTC. It encodes CATSDFATGLAAGGNEQFF.